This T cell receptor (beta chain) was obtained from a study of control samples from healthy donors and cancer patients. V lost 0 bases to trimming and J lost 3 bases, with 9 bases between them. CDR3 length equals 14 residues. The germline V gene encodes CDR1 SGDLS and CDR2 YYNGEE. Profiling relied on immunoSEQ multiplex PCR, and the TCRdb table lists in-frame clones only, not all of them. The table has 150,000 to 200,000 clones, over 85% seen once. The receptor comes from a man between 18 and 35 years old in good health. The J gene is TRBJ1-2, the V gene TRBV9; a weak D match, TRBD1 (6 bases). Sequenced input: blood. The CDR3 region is CASSVDGGYYGYTF. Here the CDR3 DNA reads TGTGCCAGCAGCGTAGACGGGGGCTACTATGGCTACACCTTC.